This entry is about one T cell receptor (beta chain). The entry originates in a study of blood T cell repertoires in COVID-19. As for the study in general: T cells, B-cell-depleted T cells, or PBMCs provided the cDNA or gDNA that served as material.

As originally analysed: Amplification from reference gene primers served as the basis for estimated nucleated cell counts. Some clones are missing from TCRdb's copy, which holds only in-frame ones; the method was immunoSEQ multiplex PCR. V and J calls and clone size are copied from that table; D and trimming were computed from the DNA. The data show some 240,000 clones, roughly 80% seen once. V lost 4 bases to trimming and J lost 10 bases, with 15 bases between them. This CDR3 is built from 14 residues. The germline gives CDR1 SGHKS, CDR2 YYEKEE (reference sequence). This sequence was found in a woman older than 75 with acute or convalescent COVID-19. Sequencing used peripheral blood. The rearrangement uses TRBV5-5 and TRBJ1-6; maybe TRBD1 (6 bases). This CDR3 reads CASSEGGGQSPLHF. The CDR3 nucleotides are TGTGCCAGCAGCGAAGGGGGAGGGCAATCACCCCTCCACTTT.